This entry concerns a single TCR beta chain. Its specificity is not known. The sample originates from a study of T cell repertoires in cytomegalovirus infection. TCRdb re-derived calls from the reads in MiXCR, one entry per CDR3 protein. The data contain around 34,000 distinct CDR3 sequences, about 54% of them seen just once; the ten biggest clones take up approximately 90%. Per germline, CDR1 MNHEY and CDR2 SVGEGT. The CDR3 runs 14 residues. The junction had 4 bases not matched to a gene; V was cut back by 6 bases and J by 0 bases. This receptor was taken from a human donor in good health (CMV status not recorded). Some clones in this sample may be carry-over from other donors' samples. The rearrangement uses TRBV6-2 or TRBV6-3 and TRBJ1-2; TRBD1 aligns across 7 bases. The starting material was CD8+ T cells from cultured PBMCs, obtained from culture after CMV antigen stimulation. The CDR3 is CASSRDSTNYGYTF. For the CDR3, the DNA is TGTGCCAGCAGCCGGGACAGCACTAACTATGGCTACACCTTC.